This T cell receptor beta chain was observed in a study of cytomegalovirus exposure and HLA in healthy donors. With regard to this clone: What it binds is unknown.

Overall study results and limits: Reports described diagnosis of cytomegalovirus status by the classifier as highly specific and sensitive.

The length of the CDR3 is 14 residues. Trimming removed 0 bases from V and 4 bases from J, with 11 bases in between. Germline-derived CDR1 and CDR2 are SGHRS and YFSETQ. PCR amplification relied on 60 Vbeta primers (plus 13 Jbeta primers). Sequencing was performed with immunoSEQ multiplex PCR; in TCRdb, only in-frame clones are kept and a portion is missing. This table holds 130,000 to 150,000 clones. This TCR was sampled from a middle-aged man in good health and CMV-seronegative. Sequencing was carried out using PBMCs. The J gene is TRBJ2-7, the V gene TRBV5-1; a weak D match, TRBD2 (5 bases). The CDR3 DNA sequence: TGCGCCAGCAGCTTGGGCCTCGGGATGTACGAGCAGTACTTC. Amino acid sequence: CASSLGLGMYEQYF.